Listed below are T cell receptor beta chains from one sample, sequenced in a study of T cell responses to AZD1222 COVID-19 vaccine. Produced via immunoSEQ multiplex PCR; TCRdb's table is partial and in-frame only. This table has 59,000 or so clones, around 80% appearing once. Sequencing used peripheral blood, obtained on day 0 of AZD1222 vaccination. The receptors shown here come from an adult in good health. Both conserved end residues are trimmed from each CDR3. The order of the fields is CDR3 protein, V gene, J gene, D gene. The D gene is left open where the match is weak.

ASSQPGQGRVGEKLF	TRBV4-2	TRBJ1-4	TRBD1
ASSGLGNRGKAGANVLT	TRBV6-1	TRBJ2-6	TRBD1
ASSQEGPDSPLH	TRBV4-1	TRBJ1-6	-
ASSPGQRTGELF	TRBV18	TRBJ2-2	TRBD1
ASSLSSTLTDTQY	TRBV28	TRBJ2-3	-
AGAGGTNEKLF	TRBV2	TRBJ1-4	-
RITGLDSPLH	TRBV29-1	TRBJ1-6	-
ASSSAVGGELF	TRBV7-3	TRBJ2-2	-
SVEDNRIPEAF	TRBV29-1	TRBJ1-1	-
ASSLRQFKETQY	TRBV5-1	TRBJ2-5	-
ASSFSSGTGELF	TRBV19	TRBJ2-2	-
ASSLAEWTGAFNEQF	TRBV5-5	TRBJ2-1	-
ATSRGNSANTEAF	TRBV15	TRBJ1-1	-
ASSLDSYGYT	TRBV5-1	TRBJ1-2	-
ASSDYRLWYGYT	TRBV25-1	TRBJ1-2	-
ASSSYPGQSEAF	TRBV7-3	TRBJ1-1	-
ASSIGSGRTDEQY	TRBV19	TRBJ2-7	TRBD2
ASSLGSRGNTEAF	TRBV7-2	TRBJ1-1	-
ASSLSSQETQY	TRBV3-1/TRBV3-2	TRBJ2-5	-
ASSTQGIGELF	TRBV2	TRBJ2-2	-
ASSRRAGGRTDTQY	TRBV19	TRBJ2-3	TRBD2
ASSPTVPRTGELF	TRBV11-2	TRBJ2-2	-
ASSPGVYSNQPQH	TRBV19	TRBJ1-5	-
ASSRTGRDEAF	TRBV5-4	TRBJ1-1	TRBD1
ASRLANEQF	TRBV6-5	TRBJ2-1	-
ASSLVPGSYEQY	TRBV7-3	TRBJ2-7	-
ASSHPGTPGQPQH	TRBV6-2/TRBV6-3	TRBJ1-5	-
ASSRAGTSGAREQF	TRBV4-3	TRBJ2-1	TRBD2
ATRDVLNTGELF	TRBV28	TRBJ2-2	-
ATSIGQNEQF	TRBV15	TRBJ2-1	-
ASNRGETQWETQY	TRBV25-1	TRBJ2-5	-
ASSQDAGSRNQPQH	TRBV3-1/TRBV3-2	TRBJ1-5	-
ASSLRRGSNEKLF	TRBV11-2	TRBJ1-4	-
ASSETGGSYEQY	TRBV10-1	TRBJ2-7	TRBD1
ASSPSRLAGGSF	TRBV4-3	TRBJ2-1	TRBD2
ASSVVSVNTGELF	TRBV9	TRBJ2-2	-
ASSPTTAANYGYT	TRBV9	TRBJ1-2	-
ASSEGPGEIGQY	TRBV2	TRBJ2-7	-
ASSLRQGGKNIQY	TRBV27	TRBJ2-4	TRBD1
ASSSPPHNEQF	TRBV5-4	TRBJ2-1	-
ASSELSYEQY	TRBV10-2	TRBJ2-7	-
ASSYSQPGMLNEQY	TRBV6-5	TRBJ2-7	-
ASSLLTSSGATQY	TRBV27	TRBJ2-5	-
ASNPGGDNSPLH	TRBV28	TRBJ1-6	-
ASSVTGSNQPQH	TRBV25-1	TRBJ1-5	-
ASSTRLLRDTEAF	TRBV19	TRBJ1-1	-
ATSSLGQGVTGELF	TRBV15	TRBJ2-2	TRBD1
ASSYGQGARHSPLH	TRBV11-2	TRBJ1-6	TRBD1
ASSYAGPRTDTQY	TRBV6-5	TRBJ2-3	-
ASTQRGTEAF	TRBV19	TRBJ1-1	-